This TCR beta chain originates from a study of Ad26.COV2.S vaccination and SARS-CoV-2 variants. The overall study: Doses of Ad26.COV2.S were injected into muscle once or twice, 56 days apart.

CDR1 and CDR2 (germline): GTSNPN, SVGIG (reference sequence). V lost 2 bases, J lost 4 bases, and 13 bases stayed unmatched. CDR3 length: 16 amino acids. Treatment noted: 19 received Ad26.COV2.S at low or high dose, single or two shots; about five received placebo; per-sample allocation not given. Day 63 after the first vaccine or placebo injection was the time point for sampling. TCRdb's table, derived via immunoSEQ multiplex PCR, lists solely in-frame clones and lacks some. This sample has roughly 700,000 clones; around 92% occur once, and the top ten carry roughly 1.5%. The chain joins TRBV30 to TRBJ2-7; 8 bases line up with TRBD2. The sequences come from peripheral blood, collected in a trial of Ad26.COV2.S vaccine versus placebo. The source of this sequence is a person aged 18-65 years who received the Ad26.COV2.S COVID-19 vaccine or a placebo. The CDR3 is CAWSRGDHSGIYEQYF. The CDR3 nucleotides read TGTGCCTGGAGTCGGGGAGATCATAGCGGGATATACGAGCAGTACTTC.